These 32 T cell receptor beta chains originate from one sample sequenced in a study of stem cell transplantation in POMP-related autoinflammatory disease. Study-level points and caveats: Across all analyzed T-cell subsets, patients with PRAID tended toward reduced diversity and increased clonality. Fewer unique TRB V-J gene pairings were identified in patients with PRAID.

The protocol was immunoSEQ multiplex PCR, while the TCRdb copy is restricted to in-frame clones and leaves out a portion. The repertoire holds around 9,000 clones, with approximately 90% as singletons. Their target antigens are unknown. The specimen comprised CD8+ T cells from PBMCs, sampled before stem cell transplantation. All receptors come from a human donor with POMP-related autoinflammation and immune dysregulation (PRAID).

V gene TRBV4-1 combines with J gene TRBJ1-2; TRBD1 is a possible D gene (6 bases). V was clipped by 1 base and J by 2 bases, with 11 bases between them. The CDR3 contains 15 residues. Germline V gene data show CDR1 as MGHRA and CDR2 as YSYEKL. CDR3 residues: CASSQGYDRNYGYTF. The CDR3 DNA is TGCGCCAGCAGCCAAGGGTATGACAGGAACTATGGCTACACCTTC.

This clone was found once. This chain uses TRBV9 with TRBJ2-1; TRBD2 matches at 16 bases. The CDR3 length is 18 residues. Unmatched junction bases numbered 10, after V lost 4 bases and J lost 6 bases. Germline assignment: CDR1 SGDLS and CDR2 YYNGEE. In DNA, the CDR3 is TGTGCCAGCAGCACAACCGGGACTAGCGGGGGGGCTCTCAATGAGCAGTTCTTC. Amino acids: CASSTTGTSGGALNEQFF.

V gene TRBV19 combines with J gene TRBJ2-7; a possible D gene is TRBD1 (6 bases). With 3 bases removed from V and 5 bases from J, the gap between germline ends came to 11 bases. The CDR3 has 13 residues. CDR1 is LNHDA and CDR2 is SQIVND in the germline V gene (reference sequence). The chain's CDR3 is CASSMGASDEQYF. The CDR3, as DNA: TGTGCCAGTAGTATGGGGGCATCGGACGAGCAGTACTTC.

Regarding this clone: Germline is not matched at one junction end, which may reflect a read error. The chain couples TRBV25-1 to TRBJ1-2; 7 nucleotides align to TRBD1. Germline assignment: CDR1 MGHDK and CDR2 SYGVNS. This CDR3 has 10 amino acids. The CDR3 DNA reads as TGTGCCAGCCGACAGGGAGTTTTTCACTTC. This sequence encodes CASRQGVFHF.

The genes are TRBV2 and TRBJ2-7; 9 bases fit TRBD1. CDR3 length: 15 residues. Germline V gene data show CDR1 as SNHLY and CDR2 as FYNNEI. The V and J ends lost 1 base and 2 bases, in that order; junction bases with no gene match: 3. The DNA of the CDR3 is TGTGCCAGCAGTGAAGAGGGACAGGGTCCCTACGAGCAGTACTTC. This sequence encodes CASSEEGQGPYEQYF.

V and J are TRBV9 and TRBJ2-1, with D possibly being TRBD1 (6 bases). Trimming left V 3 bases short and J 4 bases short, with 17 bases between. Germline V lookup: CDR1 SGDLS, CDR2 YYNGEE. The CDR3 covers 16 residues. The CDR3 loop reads CASSGPMGARYNEQFF. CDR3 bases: TGTGCCAGCAGCGGTCCGATGGGGGCGCGATACAATGAGCAGTTCTTC.

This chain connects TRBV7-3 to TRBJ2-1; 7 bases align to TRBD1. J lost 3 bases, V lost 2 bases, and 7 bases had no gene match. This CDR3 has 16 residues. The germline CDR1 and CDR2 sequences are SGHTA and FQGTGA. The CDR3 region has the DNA TGTGCCAGCAGCTTACACGACAGGGCGGTCTACAATGAGCAGTTCTTC. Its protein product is CASSLHDRAVYNEQFF.

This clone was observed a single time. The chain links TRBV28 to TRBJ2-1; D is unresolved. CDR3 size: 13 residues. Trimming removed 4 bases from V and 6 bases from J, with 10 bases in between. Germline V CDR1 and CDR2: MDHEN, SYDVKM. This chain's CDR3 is CASSSGYGNEQFF. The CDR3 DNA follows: TGTGCCAGCAGTTCCGGGTATGGCAATGAGCAGTTCTTC.

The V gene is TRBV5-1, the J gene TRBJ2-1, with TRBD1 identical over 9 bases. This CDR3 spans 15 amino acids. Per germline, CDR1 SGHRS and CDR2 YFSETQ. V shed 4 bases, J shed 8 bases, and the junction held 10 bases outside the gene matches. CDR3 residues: CASSVPDRGSDEQFF. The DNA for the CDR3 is TGCGCCAGCAGCGTCCCGGACAGGGGAAGCGATGAGCAGTTCTTC. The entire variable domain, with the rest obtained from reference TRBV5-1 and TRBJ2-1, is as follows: KAGVTQTPRYLIKTRGQQVTLSCSPISGHRSVSWYQQTPGQGLQFLFEYFSETQRNKGNFPGRFSGRQFSNSRSEMNVSTLELGDSALYLCASSVPDRGSDEQFFGPGTRLTVL.

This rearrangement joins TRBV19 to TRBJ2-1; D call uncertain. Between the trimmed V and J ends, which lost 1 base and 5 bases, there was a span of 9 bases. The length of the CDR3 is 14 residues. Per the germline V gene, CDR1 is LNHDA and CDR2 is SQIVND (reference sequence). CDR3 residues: CASSIGRNHNEQFF. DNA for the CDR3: TGTGCCAGTAGTATAGGTAGGAACCACAATGAGCAGTTCTTC.

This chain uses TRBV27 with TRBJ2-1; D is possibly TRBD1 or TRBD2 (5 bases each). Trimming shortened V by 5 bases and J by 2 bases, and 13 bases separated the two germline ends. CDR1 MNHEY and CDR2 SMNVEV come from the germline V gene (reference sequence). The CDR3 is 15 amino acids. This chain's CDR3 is CASSPRREPYNEQFF. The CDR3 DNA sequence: TGTGCCAGCAGTCCCCGCAGGGAGCCCTACAATGAGCAGTTCTTC.

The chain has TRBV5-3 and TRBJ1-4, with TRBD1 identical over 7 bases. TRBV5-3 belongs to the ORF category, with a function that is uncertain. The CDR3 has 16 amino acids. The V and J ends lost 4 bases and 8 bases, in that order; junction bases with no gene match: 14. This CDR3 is CARSPPGRGRREKLFF. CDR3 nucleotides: TGTGCCAGAAGCCCGCCCGGTAGGGGGCGCCGGGAAAAACTGTTTTTT.

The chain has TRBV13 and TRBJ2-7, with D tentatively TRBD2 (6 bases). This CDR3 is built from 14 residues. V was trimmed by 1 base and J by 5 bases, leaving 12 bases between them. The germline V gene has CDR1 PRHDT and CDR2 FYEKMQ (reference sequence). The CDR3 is CASSLVHGGNEQYF. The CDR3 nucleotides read TGTGCCAGCAGCTTAGTACACGGGGGAAACGAGCAGTACTTC.

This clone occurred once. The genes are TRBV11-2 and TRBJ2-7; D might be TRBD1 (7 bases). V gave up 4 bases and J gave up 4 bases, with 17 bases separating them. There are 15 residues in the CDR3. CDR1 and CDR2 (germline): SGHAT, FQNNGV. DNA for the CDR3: TGTGCCAGCAGCTCAGGGGGGTCACCTCGATACGAGCAGTACTTC. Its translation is CASSSGGSPRYEQYF.

The CDR3 loop reads CASSVGSSYNSPLHF. CDR3 DNA sequence: TGTGCCAGCAGCGTAGGAAGCTCCTATAATTCACCCCTCCACTTT. The chain couples TRBV9 to TRBJ1-6; no clear D gene. Germline CDR1 SGDLS, CDR2 YYNGEE. V lost 0 bases to trimming and J lost 0 bases, with 4 bases between them. This CDR3 spans 15 amino acids.

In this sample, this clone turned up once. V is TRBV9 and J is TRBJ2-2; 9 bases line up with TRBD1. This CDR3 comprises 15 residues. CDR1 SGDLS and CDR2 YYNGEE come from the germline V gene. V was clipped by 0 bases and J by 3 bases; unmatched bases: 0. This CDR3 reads CASSVGTGDTGELFF. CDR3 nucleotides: TGTGCCAGCAGCGTAGGGACAGGGGACACCGGGGAGCTGTTTTTT.

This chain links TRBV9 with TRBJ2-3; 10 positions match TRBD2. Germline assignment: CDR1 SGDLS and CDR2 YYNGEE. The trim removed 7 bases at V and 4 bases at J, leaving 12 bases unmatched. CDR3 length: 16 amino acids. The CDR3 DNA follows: TGTGCCAGCGGCCGCTACAGCGGGGGGGCCCCAGATACGCAGTATTTT. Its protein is CASGRYSGGAPDTQYF.

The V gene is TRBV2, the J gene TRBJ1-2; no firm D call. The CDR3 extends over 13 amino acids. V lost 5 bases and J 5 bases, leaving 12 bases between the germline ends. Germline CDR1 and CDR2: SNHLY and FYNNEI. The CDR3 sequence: CASSLIPVYGYTF. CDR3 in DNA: TGTGCCAGCAGTCTTATACCCGTATATGGCTACACCTTC.

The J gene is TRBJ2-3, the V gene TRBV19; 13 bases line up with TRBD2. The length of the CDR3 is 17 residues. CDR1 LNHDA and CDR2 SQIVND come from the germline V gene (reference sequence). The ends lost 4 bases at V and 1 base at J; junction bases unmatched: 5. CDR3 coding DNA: TGTGCCAGTAGTACCTGGACTAGCGGGGGAGGCACAGATACGCAGTATTTT. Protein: CASSTWTSGGGTDTQYF.

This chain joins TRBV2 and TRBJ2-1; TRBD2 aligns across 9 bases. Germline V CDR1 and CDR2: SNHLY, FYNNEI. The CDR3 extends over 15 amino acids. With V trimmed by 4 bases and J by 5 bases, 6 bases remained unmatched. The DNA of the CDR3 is TGTGCCAGCAGTGCACCTAGCGGGGTTGACAATGAGCAGTTCTTC. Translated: CASSAPSGVDNEQFF.

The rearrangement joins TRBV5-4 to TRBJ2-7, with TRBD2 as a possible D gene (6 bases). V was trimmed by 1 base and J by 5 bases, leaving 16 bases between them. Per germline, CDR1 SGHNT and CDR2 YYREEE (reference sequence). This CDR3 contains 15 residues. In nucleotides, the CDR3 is TGTGCCAGCAGCTTGATGTACAGCGGGCTAGACGAGCAGTACTTC. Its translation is CASSLMYSGLDEQYF.

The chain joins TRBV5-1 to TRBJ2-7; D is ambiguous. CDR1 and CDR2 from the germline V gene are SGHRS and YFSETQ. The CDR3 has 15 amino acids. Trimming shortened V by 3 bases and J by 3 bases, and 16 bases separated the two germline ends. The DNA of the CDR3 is TGCGCCAGCAGCTCGTATTTTTTCGCCGACTACGAGCAGTACTTC. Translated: CASSSYFFADYEQYF. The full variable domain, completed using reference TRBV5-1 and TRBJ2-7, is KAGVTQTPRYLIKTRGQQVTLSCSPISGHRSVSWYQQTPGQGLQFLFEYFSETQRNKGNFPGRFSGRQFSNSRSEMNVSTLELGDSALYLCASSSYFFADYEQYFGPGTRLTVT.

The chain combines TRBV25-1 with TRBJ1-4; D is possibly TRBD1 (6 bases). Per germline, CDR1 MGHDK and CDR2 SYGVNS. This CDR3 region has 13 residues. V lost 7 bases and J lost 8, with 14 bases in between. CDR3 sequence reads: CASIPQGGEKLFF. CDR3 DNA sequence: TGTGCCAGCATCCCACAGGGTGGCGAAAAACTGTTTTTT.

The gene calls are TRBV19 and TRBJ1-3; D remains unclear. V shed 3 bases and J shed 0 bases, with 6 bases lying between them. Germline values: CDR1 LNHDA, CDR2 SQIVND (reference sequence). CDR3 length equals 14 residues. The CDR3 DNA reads TGTGCCAGTAGTATTGCCAACTCTGGAAACACCATATATTTT. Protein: CASSIANSGNTIYF.

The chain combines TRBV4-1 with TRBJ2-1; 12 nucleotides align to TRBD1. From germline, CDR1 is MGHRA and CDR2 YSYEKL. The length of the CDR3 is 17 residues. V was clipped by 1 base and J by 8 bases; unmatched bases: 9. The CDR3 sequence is CASSQVDPGQGAYEQFF. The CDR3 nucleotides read TGCGCCAGCAGCCAAGTTGATCCGGGACAGGGGGCTTATGAGCAGTTCTTC.

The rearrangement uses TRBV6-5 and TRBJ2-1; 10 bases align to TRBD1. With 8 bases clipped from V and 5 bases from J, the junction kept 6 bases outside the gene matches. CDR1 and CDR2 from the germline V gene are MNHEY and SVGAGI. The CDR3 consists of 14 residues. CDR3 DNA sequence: TGTGCCAGCTCCGGGACAGGGGATCACAATGAGCAGTTCTTC. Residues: CASSGTGDHNEQFF.

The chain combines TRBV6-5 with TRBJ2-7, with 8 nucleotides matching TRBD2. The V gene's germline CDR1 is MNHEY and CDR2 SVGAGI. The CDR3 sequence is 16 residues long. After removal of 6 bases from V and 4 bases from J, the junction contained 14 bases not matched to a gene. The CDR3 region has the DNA TGTGCCAGCAGCTACCGACAGAGGGCGGGGGGATACGAGCAGTACTTC. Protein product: CASSYRQRAGGYEQYF.

This CDR3 is CASSPGTGGNSPLHF. CDR3 nucleotides: TGTGCCAGCAGCCCCGGGACAGGGGGTAATTCACCCCTCCACTTT. The chain employs TRBV9 and TRBJ1-6; 11 bases agree with TRBD1. The V gene's germline CDR1 is SGDLS and CDR2 YYNGEE. The CDR3 is made up of 15 amino acids. J was trimmed by 6 bases and V by 4 bases; bases with no gene match: 3.

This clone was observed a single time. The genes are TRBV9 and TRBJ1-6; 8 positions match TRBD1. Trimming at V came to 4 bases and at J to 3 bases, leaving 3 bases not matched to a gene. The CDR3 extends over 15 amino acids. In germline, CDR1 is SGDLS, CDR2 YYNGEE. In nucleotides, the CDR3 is TGTGCCAGCAGCCCCGGACAGGGCTATAATTCACCCCTCCACTTT. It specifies CASSPGQGYNSPLHF.

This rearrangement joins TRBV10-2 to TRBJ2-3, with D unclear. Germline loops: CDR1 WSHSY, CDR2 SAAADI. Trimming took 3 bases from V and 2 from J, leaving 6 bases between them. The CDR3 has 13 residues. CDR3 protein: CASSDETTDTQYF. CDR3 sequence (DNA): TGCGCCAGCAGTGATGAGACCACAGATACGCAGTATTTT.

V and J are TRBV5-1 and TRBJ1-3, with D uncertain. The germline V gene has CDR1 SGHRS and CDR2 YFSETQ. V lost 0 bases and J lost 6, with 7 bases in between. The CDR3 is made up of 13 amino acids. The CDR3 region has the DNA TGCGCCAGCAGCTTGGCAGGAAAAAACACCATATATTTT. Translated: CASSLAGKNTIYF.

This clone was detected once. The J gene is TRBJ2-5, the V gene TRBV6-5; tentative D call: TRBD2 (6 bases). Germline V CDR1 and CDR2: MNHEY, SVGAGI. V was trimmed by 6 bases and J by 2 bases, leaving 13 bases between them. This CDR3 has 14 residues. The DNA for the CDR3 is TGTGCCAGCAGCTACGGGGCGGGACAAGAGACCCAGTACTTC. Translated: CASSYGAGQETQYF.